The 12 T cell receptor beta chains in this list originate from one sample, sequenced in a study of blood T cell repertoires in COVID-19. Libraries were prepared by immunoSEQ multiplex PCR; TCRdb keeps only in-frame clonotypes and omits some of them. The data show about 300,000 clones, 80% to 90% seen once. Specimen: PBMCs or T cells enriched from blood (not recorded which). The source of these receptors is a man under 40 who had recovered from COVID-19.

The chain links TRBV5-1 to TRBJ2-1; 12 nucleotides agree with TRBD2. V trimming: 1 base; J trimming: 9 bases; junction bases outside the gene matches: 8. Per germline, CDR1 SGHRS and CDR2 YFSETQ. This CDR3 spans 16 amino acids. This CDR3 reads CASSLILAGGQGEQFF. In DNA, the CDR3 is TGCGCCAGCAGCTTGATTCTAGCGGGAGGGCAGGGTGAGCAGTTCTTC. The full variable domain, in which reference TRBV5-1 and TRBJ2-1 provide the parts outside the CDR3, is KAGVTQTPRYLIKTRGQQVTLSCSPISGHRSVSWYQQTPGQGLQFLFEYFSETQRNKGNFPGRFSGRQFSNSRSEMNVSTLELGDSALYLCASSLILAGGQGEQFFGPGTRLTVL.

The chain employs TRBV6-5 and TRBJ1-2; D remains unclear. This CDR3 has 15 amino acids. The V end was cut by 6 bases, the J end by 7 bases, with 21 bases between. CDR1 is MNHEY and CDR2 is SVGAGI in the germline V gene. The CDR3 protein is CASRPRAPREGGYTF. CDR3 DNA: TGTGCCAGCAGACCCCGGGCCCCGAGAGAGGGTGGCTACACCTTC.

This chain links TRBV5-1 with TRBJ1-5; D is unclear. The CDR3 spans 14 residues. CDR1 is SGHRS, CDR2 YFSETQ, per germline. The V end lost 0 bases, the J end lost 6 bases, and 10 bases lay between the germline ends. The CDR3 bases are TGCGCCAGCAGCTTGGAACTCGGTGGTCAGCCCCAGCATTTT. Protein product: CASSLELGGQPQHF.

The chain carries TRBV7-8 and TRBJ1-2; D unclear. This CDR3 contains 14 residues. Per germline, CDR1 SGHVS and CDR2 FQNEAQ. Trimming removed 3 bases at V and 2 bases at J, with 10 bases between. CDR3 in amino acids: CASSFLSGNYGYTF. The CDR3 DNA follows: TGTGCCAGCAGCTTCCTCTCCGGGAACTATGGCTACACCTTC. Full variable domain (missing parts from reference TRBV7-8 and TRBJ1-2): GAGVSQSPRYKVAKRGQDVALRCDPISGHVSLFWYQQALGQGPEFLTYFQNEAQLDKSGLPSDRFFAERPEGSVSTLKIQRTQQEDSAVYLCASSFLSGNYGYTFGSGTRLTVV.

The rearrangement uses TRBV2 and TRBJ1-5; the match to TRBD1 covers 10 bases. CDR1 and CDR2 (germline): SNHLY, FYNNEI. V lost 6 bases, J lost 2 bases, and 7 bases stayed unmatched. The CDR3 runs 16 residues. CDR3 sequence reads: CASRDRGSGGNQPQHF. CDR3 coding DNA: TGTGCCAGCAGGGACAGGGGGTCAGGGGGCAATCAGCCCCAGCATTTT.

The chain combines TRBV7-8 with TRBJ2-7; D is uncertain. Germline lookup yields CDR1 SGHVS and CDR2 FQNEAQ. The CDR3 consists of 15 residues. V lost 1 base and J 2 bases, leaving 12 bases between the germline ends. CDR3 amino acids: CASSLVNRRAYEQYF. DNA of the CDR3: TGTGCCAGCAGCTTAGTAAATCGGAGAGCCTACGAGCAGTACTTC.

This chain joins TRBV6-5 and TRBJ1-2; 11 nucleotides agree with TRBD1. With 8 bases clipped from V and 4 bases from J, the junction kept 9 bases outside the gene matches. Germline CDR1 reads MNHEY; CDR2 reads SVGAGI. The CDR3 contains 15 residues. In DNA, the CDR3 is TGTGCCAGCCGGGACAGGGGGGGAAGTGCCTATGGCTACACCTTC. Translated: CASRDRGGSAYGYTF.

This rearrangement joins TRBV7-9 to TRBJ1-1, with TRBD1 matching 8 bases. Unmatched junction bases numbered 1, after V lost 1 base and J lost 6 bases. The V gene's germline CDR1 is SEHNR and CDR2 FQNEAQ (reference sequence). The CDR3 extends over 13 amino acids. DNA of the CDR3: TGTGCCAGCAGCTTAGTACAGGGGGCTGAAGCTTTCTTT. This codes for CASSLVQGAEAFF.

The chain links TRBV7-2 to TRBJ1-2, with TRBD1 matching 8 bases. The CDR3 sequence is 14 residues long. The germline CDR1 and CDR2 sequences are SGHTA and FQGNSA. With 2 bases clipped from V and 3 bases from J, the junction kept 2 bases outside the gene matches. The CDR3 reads CASSLKTGDYGYTF. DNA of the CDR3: TGTGCCAGCAGCTTAAAGACAGGGGACTATGGCTACACCTTC.

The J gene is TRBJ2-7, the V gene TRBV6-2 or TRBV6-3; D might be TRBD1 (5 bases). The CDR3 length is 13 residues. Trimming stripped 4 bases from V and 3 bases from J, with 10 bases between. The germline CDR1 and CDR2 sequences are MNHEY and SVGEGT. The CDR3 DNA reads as TGTGCCAGCAGTTTCCCAGGGTTCTACGAGCAGTACTTC. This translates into CASSFPGFYEQYF.

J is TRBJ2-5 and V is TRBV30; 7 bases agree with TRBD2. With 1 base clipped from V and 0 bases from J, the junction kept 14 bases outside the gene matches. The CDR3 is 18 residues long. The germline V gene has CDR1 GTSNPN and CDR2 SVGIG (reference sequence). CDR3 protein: CAWSAGWAGVPYQETQYF. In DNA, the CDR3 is TGTGCCTGGAGTGCGGGGTGGGCGGGAGTTCCGTACCAAGAGACCCAGTACTTC.

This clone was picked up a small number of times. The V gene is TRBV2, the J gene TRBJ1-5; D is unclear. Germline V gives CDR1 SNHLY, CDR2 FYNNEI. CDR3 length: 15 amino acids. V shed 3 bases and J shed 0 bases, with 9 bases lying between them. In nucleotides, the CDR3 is TGTGCCAGCAGTGATTCGGGTGATAGCAATCAGCCCCAGCATTTT. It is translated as CASSDSGDSNQPQHF.